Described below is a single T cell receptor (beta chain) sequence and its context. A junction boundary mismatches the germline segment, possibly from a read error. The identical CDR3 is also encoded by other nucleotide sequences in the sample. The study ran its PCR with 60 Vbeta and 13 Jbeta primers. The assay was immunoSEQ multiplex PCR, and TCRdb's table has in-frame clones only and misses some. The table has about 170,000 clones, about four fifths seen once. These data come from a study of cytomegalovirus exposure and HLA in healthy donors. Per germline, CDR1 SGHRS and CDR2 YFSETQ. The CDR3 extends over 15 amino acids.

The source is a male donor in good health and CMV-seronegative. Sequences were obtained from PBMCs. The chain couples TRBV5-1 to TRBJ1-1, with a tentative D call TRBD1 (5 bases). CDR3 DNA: TGTGCCAGCAGCCTGGCAGGAGGGGTCGTCACTGAAGCTTTCTTT. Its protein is CASSLAGGVVTEAFF.